This T cell receptor beta chain was sequenced for a study of T cell repertoires in aging, cancer and after chemotherapy. On the study more broadly: The whole study produced a dataset of roughly 8.6 million TCR reads. The study's findings and limits: In healthy donors, age-related TCR diversity loss mainly reflected lost richness.

A mixed TRB-A/B primer pool amplified rearranged TRB by multiplex touch-down PCR. TCRdb passed the multiplex PCR reads through MiXCR, listing each CDR3 protein once. The repertoire consists of 3,000 to 4,000 distinct CDR3 sequences, with under 50% occurring once and the leading ten covering roughly 45%. On this clonotype: The antigen remains undetermined.

The CDR3 covers 16 residues. Looked up from germline, CDR1 is MNHEY and CDR2 is SVGEGT. The V segment lost 2 bases and the J segment 10 bases; nucleotides outside the gene matches: 9. Peripheral blood genomic DNA, not sorted cells or RNA, was the template. The rearrangement uses TRBV6-2 or TRBV6-3 and TRBJ2-1; 12 bases are shared with TRBD2. The clonotype originates from a human donor in good health. The material sequenced was blood. CDR3 loop: CASSYRWTSGVGEQFF. CDR3 sequence (DNA): TGTGCCAGCAGTTACCGATGGACTAGCGGGGTGGGGGAGCAGTTCTTC.